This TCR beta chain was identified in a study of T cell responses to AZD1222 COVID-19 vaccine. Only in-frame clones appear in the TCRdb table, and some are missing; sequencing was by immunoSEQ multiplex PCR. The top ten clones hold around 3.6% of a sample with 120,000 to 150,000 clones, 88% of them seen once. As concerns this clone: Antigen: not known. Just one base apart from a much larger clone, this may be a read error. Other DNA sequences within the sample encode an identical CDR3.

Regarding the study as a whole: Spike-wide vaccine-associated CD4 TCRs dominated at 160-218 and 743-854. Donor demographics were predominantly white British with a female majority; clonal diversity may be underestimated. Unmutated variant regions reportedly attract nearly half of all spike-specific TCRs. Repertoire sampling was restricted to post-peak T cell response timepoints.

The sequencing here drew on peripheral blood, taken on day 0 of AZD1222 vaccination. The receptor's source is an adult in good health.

For the CDR3, the DNA is TGTGCCAGCAGTTCTTACAATGAGCAGTTCTTC. The encoded protein is CASSSYNEQFF. The rearrangement uses TRBV12-3 or TRBV12-4 and TRBJ2-1; D call uncertain. V gave up 4 bases and J gave up 4 bases, with 2 bases separating them. The CDR3 covers 11 residues.